The 18 T cell receptor beta chains below all came from one sample that was sequenced in a study of Ad26.COV2.S vaccination and SARS-CoV-2 variants. TCRdb keeps only in-frame clones here, not all; method: immunoSEQ multiplex PCR. The table records fewer than 400,000 clones, about 82% of them present only once. Treatment meaning: 19 received Ad26.COV2.S at low or high dose, single or two shots; five or six received placebo; per-sample allocation not given. After the first vaccine or placebo injection, samples were drawn on day 63. The sequences come from peripheral blood, collected in a trial of Ad26.COV2.S vaccine versus placebo. Receptors were obtained from a person between 18 and 65 years old who received the Ad26.COV2.S COVID-19 vaccine or a placebo.

CDR3 region: CASSNVGNAYEQYF. In nucleotides, the CDR3 is TGCGCCAGCAGCAATGTGGGAAACGCCTACGAGCAGTACTTC. This rearrangement joins TRBV5-1 to TRBJ2-7; D is uncertain. This CDR3 comprises 14 residues. V lost 4 bases to trimming and J lost 2 bases, with 13 bases between them. CDR1 SGHRS and CDR2 YFSETQ come from the germline V gene.

V gene TRBV7-2 combines with J gene TRBJ2-1, with 11 bases fitting TRBD2. V trimming: 3 bases; J trimming: 4 bases; junction bases outside the gene matches: 8. The CDR3 covers 17 residues. The germline gives CDR1 SGHTA, CDR2 FQGNSA. CDR3 protein: CASSLYSGTSGYNEQFF. The CDR3 nucleotides are TGTGCCAGCAGCTTGTACTCCGGGACTAGCGGTTACAATGAGCAGTTCTTC.

The gene calls are TRBV11-2 and TRBJ2-5; the D gene is possibly TRBD2 (6 bases). CDR1 is SGHAT, CDR2 FQNNGV, per germline. V lost 5 bases and J lost 5, with 12 bases in between. This CDR3 spans 13 amino acids. The CDR3 loop reads CASSKTSLETQYF. The CDR3 nucleotides read TGTGCCAGCAGCAAAACTAGCTTGGAGACCCAGTACTTC.

This sequence joins TRBV6-2 or TRBV6-3 and TRBJ2-7; no reliable D call. This CDR3 comprises 15 residues. Germline-derived CDR1 and CDR2 are MNHEY and SVGEGT. The V end was cut by 0 bases, the J end by 2 bases, with 11 bases between. The chain's CDR3 is CASSYSKGRPYEQYF. CDR3 bases: TGTGCCAGCAGTTACTCGAAAGGCAGACCCTACGAGCAGTACTTC.

This sequence joins TRBV11-3 and TRBJ2-7; the match to TRBD2 covers 7 bases. The V segment lost 4 bases and the J segment 1 base; nucleotides outside the gene matches: 4. In germline, CDR1 is SGHNT, CDR2 YENEEA. The CDR3 totals 14 residues. In nucleotides, the CDR3 is TGTGCCAGCAGCTGGGGGAGGGCTTCCTACGAGCAGTACTTC. Translating it yields CASSWGRASYEQYF.

V and J are TRBV5-5 and TRBJ2-1; TRBD1 aligns across 7 bases. The CDR3 runs to 15 residues. Germline CDR1 is SGHKS and CDR2 is YYEKEE (reference sequence). V lost 2 bases to trimming and J lost 4 bases; unmatched junction nucleotides: 6. CDR3 in amino acids: CASSFYLGQYNEQFF. The CDR3 DNA is TGTGCCAGCAGCTTCTACCTGGGACAGTACAATGAGCAGTTCTTC.

This chain uses TRBV5-4 with TRBJ1-4; tentatively, D is TRBD1 (6 bases). The CDR3 runs 15 residues. Germline lookup yields CDR1 SGHNT and CDR2 YYREEE (reference sequence). V shed 4 bases and J shed 3 bases, with 13 bases lying between them. CDR3 coding DNA: TGTGCCAGCAGCAAACAGGGATCGGCTAATGAAAAACTGTTTTTT. The encoded protein is CASSKQGSANEKLFF.

The genes are TRBV19 and TRBJ2-2; maybe TRBD1 (6 bases). The CDR3 covers 14 residues. From germline, CDR1 is LNHDA and CDR2 SQIVND (reference sequence). Between the trimmed V and J ends, which lost 9 bases and 3 bases, there was a span of 14 bases. The CDR3 coding sequence is TGTGCCAGCTCGGGCCCAGGGGACACCGGGGAGCTGTTTTTT. Protein sequence: CASSGPGDTGELFF.

This sequence joins TRBV27 and TRBJ2-7; maybe TRBD1 (5 bases). CDR1 is MNHEY and CDR2 is SMNVEV in the germline V gene (reference sequence). The CDR3 is made up of 13 amino acids. Trimming pared 5 bases from V and 3 bases from J, leaving 11 bases between. CDR3 DNA: TGTGCCAGCAGTCTTGGACAAGACTACGAGCAGTACTTC. Translating it yields CASSLGQDYEQYF.

V gene TRBV3-1 (or the pseudogene TRBV3-2) combines with J gene TRBJ1-2; D gene ambiguous. The CDR3 consists of 14 residues. From germline, CDR1 is LGHDT and CDR2 YNNKEL (reference sequence). V was cut by 0 bases and J by 6 bases, with 11 bases left in between. The CDR3 is CASSQDRLVHGYTF. The DNA for the CDR3 is TGTGCCAGCAGCCAAGATCGGCTGGTTCATGGCTACACCTTC.

The chain combines TRBV6-2 or TRBV6-3 with TRBJ2-3, with 8 nucleotides matching TRBD1. V was pared by 2 bases and J by 1 base, with 2 bases of the junction left unmatched. The CDR3 has 15 residues. Looked up from germline, CDR1 is MNHEY and CDR2 is SVGEGT. Here the CDR3 reads CASSYTGQGTDTQYF. In DNA, the CDR3 is TGTGCCAGCAGTTACACGGGACAGGGCACAGATACGCAGTATTTT.

The chain uses TRBV19 and TRBJ1-3; 9 positions match TRBD1. The V gene's germline CDR1 is LNHDA and CDR2 SQIVND (reference sequence). The CDR3 is made up of 17 amino acids. The V gene end was trimmed by 4 bases and the J gene end by 2 bases; junction bases not matched to a gene: 9. CDR3 loop: CASSKSRDRAPGNTIYF. DNA of the CDR3: TGTGCCAGTAGTAAGTCCCGGGACAGGGCCCCTGGAAACACCATATATTTT. The whole variable domain, filled in from reference TRBV19 and TRBJ1-3, reads DGGITQSPKYLFRKEGQNVTLSCEQNLNHDAMYWYRQDPGQGLRLIYYSQIVNDFQKGDIAEGYSVSREKKESFPLTVTSAQKNPTAFYLCASSKSRDRAPGNTIYFGEGSWLTVV.

This chain connects TRBV6-6 to TRBJ1-5; no clear D. V gave up 10 bases and J gave up 2 bases, with 15 bases separating them. The CDR3 covers 14 residues. Looked up from germline, CDR1 is MNHNY and CDR2 is SVGAGI (reference sequence). CDR3 protein: CATSPGERNQPQHF. The CDR3 DNA reads as TGTGCCACCTCCCCCGGGGAGCGCAATCAGCCCCAGCATTTT.

Regarding this clone: Other DNA sequences of this sample code for an identical CDR3. V and J are TRBV7-3 and TRBJ2-1; 12 bases fit TRBD2. Germline assignment: CDR1 SGHTA and CDR2 FQGTGA. The length of the CDR3 is 15 residues. V gave up 5 bases and J gave up 2 bases; unmatched junction bases: 1. Written as DNA, the CDR3 is TGTGCCAGCAGCCCTAGCGGGGGGGCCTACAATGAGCAGTTCTTC. This codes for CASSPSGGAYNEQFF.

CDR3 region: CAISDPRGGYNEQFF. In DNA form, the CDR3 reads TGTGCCATCAGTGACCCACGGGGGGGGTACAATGAGCAGTTCTTC. This sequence joins TRBV10-3 and TRBJ2-1; 8 bases agree with TRBD2. Germline V lookup: CDR1 ENHRY, CDR2 SYGVKD. J gave up 4 bases and V 3 bases, and 5 bases lay outside the gene matches. The CDR3 has 15 residues.

The V and J genes are TRBV9 and TRBJ1-3; D remains ambiguous. Trimming left V 7 bases short and J 2 bases short, with 10 bases between. Germline V gene data show CDR1 as SGDLS and CDR2 as YYNGEE. This CDR3 spans 13 amino acids. The DNA for the CDR3 is TGTGCCAGCTCCACTGCGGCTGGAAACACCATATATTTT. Translated: CASSTAAGNTIYF.

This chain links TRBV18 with TRBJ1-6; D unresolved. The V and J ends lost 2 bases and 7 bases respectively, with 9 bases between them. CDR1 KGHSH and CDR2 LQKENI come from the germline V gene. CDR3 size: 14 residues. Here the CDR3 DNA reads TGTGCCAGCTCACCAGCGGCAGAGAATTCACCCCTCCACTTT. It is translated as CASSPAAENSPLHF.

The V and J genes are TRBV11-1 and TRBJ1-5; D not certain. The V end was cut by 5 bases, the J end by 0 bases, with 5 bases between. The V gene's germline CDR1 is SGHAT and CDR2 FQDESV (reference sequence). The length of the CDR3 is 13 residues. In DNA, the CDR3 is TGTGCCAGCAGCCGTAATAGCAATCAGCCCCAGCATTTT. This translates into CASSRNSNQPQHF.